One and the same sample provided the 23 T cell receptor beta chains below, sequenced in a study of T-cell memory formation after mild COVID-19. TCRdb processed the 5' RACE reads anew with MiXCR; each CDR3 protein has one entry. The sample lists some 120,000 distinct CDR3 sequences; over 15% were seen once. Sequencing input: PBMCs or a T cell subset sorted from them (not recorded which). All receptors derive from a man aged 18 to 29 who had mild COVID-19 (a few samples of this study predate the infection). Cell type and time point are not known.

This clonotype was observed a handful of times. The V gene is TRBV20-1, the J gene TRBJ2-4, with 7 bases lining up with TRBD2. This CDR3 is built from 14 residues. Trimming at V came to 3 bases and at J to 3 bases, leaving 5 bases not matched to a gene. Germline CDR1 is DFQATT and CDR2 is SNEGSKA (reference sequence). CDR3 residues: CSASGGSDKNIQYF. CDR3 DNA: TGCAGTGCTAGCGGGGGGTCCGACAAAAACATTCAGTACTTC.

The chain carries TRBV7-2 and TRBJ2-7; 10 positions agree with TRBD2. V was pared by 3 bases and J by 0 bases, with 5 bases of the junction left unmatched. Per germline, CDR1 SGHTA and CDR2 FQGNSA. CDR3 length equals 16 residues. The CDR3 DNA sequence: TGTGCCAGCAGCTTGGTGTCTAGCGGGAGCTCCTACGAGCAGTACTTC. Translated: CASSLVSSGSSYEQYF.

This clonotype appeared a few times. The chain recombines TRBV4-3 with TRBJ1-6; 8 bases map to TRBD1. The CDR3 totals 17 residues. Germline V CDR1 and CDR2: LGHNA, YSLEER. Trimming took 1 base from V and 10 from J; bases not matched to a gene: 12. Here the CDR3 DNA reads TGCGCCAGCAGCCAAGTACCCCGGACAGGGATCCCATCACCCCTCCACTTT. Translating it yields CASSQVPRTGIPSPLHF.

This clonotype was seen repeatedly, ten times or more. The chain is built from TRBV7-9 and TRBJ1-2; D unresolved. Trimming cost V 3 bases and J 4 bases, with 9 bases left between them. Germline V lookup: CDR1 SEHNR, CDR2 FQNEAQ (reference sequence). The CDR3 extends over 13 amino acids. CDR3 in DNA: TGTGCCAGCAGCTTCGGCCGATTCTATGGCTACACCTTC. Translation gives CASSFGRFYGYTF. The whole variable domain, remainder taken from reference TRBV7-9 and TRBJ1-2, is DTGVSQNPRHKITKRGQNVTFRCDPISEHNRLYWYRQTLGQGPEFLTYFQNEAQLEKSRLLSDRFSAERPKGSFSTLEIQRTEQGDSAMYLCASSFGRFYGYTFGSGTRLTVV.

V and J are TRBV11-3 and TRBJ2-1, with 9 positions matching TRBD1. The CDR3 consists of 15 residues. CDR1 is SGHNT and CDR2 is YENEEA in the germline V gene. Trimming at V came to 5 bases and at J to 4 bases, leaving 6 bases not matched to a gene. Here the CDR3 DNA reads TGTGCCAGCAGCGAACAGGGGGCGGGGTACAATGAGCAGTTCTTC. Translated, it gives CASSEQGAGYNEQFF. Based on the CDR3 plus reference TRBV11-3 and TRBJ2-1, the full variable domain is EAGVVQSPRYKIIEKKQPVAFWCNPISGHNTLYWYLQNLGQGPELLIRYENEEAVDDSQLPKDRFSAERLKGVDSTLKIQPAELGDSAVYLCASSEQGAGYNEQFFGPGTRLTVL.

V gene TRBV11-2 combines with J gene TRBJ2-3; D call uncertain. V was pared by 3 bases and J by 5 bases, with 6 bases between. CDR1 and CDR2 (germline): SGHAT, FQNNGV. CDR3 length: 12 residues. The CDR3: CASSLALDTQYF. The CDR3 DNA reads TGTGCCAGCAGCTTGGCCTTAGATACGCAGTATTTT.

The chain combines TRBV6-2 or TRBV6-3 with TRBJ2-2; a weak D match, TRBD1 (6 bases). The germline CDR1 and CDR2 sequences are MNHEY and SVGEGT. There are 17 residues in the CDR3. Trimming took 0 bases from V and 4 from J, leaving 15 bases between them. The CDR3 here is CASSYSQRQAFTGELFF. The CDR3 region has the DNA TGTGCCAGCAGTTACTCGCAAAGACAGGCGTTCACCGGGGAGCTGTTTTTT.

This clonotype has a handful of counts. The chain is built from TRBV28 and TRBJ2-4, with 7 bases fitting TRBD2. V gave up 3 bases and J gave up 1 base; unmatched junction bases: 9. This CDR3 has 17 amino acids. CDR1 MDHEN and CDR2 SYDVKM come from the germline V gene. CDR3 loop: CASSFSYGGKAKNIQYF. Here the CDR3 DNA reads TGTGCCAGCAGTTTCTCATACGGGGGGAAGGCCAAAAACATTCAGTACTTC. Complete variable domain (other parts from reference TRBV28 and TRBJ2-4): DVKVTQSSRYLVKRTGEKVFLECVQDMDHENMFWYRQDPGLGLRLIYFSYDVKMKEKGDIPEGYSVSREKKERFSLILESASTNQTSMYLCASSFSYGGKAKNIQYFGAGTRLSVL.

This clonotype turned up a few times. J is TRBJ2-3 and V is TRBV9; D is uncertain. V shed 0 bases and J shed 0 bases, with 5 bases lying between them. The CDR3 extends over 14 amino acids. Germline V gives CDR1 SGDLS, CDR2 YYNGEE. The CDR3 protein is CASSVAPSTDTQYF. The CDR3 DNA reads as TGTGCCAGCAGCGTAGCCCCGAGCACAGATACGCAGTATTTT.

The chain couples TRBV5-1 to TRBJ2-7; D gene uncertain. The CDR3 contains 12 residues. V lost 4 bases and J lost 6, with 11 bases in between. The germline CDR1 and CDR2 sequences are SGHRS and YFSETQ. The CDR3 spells CASSASGREQYV. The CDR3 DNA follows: TGCGCCAGCAGCGCCTCCGGGCGCGAGCAGTACGTC.

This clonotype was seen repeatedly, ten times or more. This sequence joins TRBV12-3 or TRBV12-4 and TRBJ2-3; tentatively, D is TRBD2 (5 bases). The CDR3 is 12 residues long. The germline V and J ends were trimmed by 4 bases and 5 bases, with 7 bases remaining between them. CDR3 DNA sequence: TGTGCCAGCAGTTCAGGACTAGATACGCAGTATTTT. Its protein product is CASSSGLDTQYF.

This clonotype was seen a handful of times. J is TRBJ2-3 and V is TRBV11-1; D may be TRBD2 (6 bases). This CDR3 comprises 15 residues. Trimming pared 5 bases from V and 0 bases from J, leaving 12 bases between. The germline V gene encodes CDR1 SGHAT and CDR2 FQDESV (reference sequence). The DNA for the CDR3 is TGTGCCAGCAGCCCCCCGGGACTTAGCACAGATACGCAGTATTTT. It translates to CASSPPGLSTDTQYF.

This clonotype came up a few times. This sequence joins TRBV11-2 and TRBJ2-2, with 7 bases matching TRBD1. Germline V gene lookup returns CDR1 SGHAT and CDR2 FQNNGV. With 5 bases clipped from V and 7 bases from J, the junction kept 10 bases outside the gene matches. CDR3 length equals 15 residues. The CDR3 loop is CASSPLTGRGGELFF. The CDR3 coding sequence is TGTGCCAGCAGCCCCCTGACAGGGCGAGGCGGGGAGCTGTTTTTT.

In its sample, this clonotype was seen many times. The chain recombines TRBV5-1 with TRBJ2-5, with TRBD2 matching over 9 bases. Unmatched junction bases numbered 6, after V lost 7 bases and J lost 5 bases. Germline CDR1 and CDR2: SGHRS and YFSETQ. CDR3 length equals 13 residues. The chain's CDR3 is CASCASGGETQYF. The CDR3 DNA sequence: TGCGCCAGCTGCGCCAGCGGGGGGGAGACCCAGTACTTC.

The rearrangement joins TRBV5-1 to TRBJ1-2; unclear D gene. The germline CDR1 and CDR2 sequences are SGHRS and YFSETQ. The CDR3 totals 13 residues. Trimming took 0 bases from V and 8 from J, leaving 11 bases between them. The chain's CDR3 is CASSLASGNGYTF. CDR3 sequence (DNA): TGCGCCAGCAGCTTGGCCTCTGGTAACGGCTACACCTTC. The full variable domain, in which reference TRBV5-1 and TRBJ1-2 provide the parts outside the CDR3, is KAGVTQTPRYLIKTRGQQVTLSCSPISGHRSVSWYQQTPGQGLQFLFEYFSETQRNKGNFPGRFSGRQFSNSRSEMNVSTLELGDSALYLCASSLASGNGYTFGSGTRLTVV.

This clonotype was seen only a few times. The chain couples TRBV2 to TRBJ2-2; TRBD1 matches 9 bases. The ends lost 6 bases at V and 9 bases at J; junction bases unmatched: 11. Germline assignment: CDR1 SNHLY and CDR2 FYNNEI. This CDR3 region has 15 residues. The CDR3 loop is CASRGDRDRPRELFF. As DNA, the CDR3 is TGTGCCAGCAGAGGGGACAGGGATCGACCCCGGGAGCTGTTTTTT.

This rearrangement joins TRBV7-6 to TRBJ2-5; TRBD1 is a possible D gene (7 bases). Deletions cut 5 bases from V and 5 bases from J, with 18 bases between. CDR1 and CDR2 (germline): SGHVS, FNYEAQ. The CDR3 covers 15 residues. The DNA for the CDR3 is TGTGCCAGCAGCCCTTGGACAGGAGGGGGGGAGACCCAGTACTTC. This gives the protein CASSPWTGGGETQYF.

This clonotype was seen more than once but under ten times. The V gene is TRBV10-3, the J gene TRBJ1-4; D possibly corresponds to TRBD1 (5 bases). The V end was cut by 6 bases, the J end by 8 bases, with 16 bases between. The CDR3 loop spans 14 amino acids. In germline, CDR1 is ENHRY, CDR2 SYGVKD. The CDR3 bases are TGTGCCATCAGCCGGCGCGGAGGGGAGGAAAAACTGTTTTTT. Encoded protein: CAISRRGGEEKLFF.

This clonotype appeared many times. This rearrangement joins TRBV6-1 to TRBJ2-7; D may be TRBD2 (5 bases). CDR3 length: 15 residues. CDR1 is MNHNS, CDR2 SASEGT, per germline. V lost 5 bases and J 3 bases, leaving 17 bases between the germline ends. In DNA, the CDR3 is TGTGCCAGCAGTTGGACGCCGGGGTTGTACTACGAGCAGTACTTC. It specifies CASSWTPGLYYEQYF.

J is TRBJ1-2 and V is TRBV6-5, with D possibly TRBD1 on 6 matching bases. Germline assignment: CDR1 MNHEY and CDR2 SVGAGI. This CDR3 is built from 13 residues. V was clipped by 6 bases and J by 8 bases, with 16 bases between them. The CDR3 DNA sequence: TGTGCCAGCAGAGAACAGGGTTCGCGAGGCTACACCTTC. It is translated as CASREQGSRGYTF.

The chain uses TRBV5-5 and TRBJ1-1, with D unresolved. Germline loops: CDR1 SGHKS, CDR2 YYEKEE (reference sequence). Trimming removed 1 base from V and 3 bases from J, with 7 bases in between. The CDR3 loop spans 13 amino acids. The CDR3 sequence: CASSLWRDTEAFF. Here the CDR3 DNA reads TGTGCCAGCAGCTTGTGGAGGGACACTGAAGCTTTCTTT.

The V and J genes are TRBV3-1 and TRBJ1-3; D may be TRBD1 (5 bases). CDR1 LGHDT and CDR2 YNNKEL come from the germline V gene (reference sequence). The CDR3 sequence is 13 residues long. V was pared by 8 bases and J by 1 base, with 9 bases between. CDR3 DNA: TGTGCCAGCGGGGGATATTCTGGAAACACCATATATTTT. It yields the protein CASGGYSGNTIYF.

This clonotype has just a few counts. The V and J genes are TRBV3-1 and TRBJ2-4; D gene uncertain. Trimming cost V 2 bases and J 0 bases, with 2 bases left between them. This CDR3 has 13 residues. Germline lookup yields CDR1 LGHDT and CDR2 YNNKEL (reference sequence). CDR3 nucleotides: TGTGCCAGCAGCCAAATAGCCAAAAACATTCAGTACTTC. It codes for CASSQIAKNIQYF.